These T cell receptor beta chains were read from a single sample in a study of blood T cell repertoires in COVID-19. TCRdb's table, derived via immunoSEQ multiplex PCR, lists solely in-frame clones and lacks some. The table shows fewer than 200,000 clones, with around nine tenths occurring only once. The sequencing input was peripheral blood. The receptor source for this set is a woman between 18 and 29 years old who had recovered from COVID-19. Both conserved end residues are part of each CDR3. The D gene is left open where the match is weak. Not every row has a clone size; where given, it reads once, few, many or a size class.

DNA: TGTGCCAGCATTGGGCTAGCGGGAGGGGGGAAGACCCAGTACTTC
CDR3: CASIGLAGGGKTQYF
D: TRBD2
size: -
V: TRBV27
J: TRBJ2-5

DNA: TGTGCCAGCAGCTCCGTTCCCGGGGTCTATAGTTCACCCCTCCACTTT
CDR3: CASSSVPGVYSSPLHF
D: -
size: -
V: TRBV7-9
J: TRBJ1-6

DNA: TGCGCCAGCAGCCCCAACAGCCTAGCGGGAGGGCCGGCGTCCGGGGAGCTGTTTTTT
CDR3: CASSPNSLAGGPASGELFF
D: TRBD2
size: -
V: TRBV4-1
J: TRBJ2-2

DNA: TGTGCCAGCAGCCAGTTTTCGGAGACTCCGTCCGATACGCAGTATTTT
CDR3: CASSQFSETPSDTQYF
D: -
size: -
V: TRBV4-2
J: TRBJ2-3

DNA: TGTGCCAGCAGTTCTAGCGGGTCCAATGAGCAGTTCTTC
CDR3: CASSSSGSNEQFF
D: TRBD2
size: -
V: TRBV6-5
J: TRBJ2-1

DNA: TGTGCCAGCAGTTACTCAGACGGGGCCGGGGAGCTGTTTTTT
CDR3: CASSYSDGAGELFF
D: -
size: -
V: TRBV6-2/TRBV6-3
J: TRBJ2-2

DNA: TGTGCCAGCAGTACCGACACCCTAATCAAAAACATTCAGTACTTC
CDR3: CASSTDTLIKNIQYF
D: -
size: -
V: TRBV6-2/TRBV6-3
J: TRBJ2-4

DNA: TGTGCCAGCAAGCGGGGCTCGGGGTGGTCACCCCTCCACTTT
CDR3: CASKRGSGWSPLHF
D: -
size: -
V: TRBV2
J: TRBJ1-6

DNA: TGTGCCAGCAGTCCACGGACAGCGAGCTCCTACAATGAGCAGTTCTTC
CDR3: CASSPRTASSYNEQFF
D: -
size: -
V: TRBV27
J: TRBJ2-1

DNA: TGTGCCACCACCGTAGGGGACAATCAGCCCCAGCATTTT
CDR3: CATTVGDNQPQHF
D: -
size: -
V: TRBV24-1
J: TRBJ1-5

DNA: TGTGCCACCAAGGCTCCGGGGATGTATCAGCCCCAGCATTTT
CDR3: CATKAPGMYQPQHF
D: -
size: few
V: TRBV15
J: TRBJ1-5

DNA: TGTGCCAGCAGTGTAGAGGCGGGGGGCTCGGACCGGGCCAAAAACATTCAGTACTTC
CDR3: CASSVEAGGSDRAKNIQYF
D: TRBD2
size: once
V: TRBV6-1
J: TRBJ2-4

DNA: TGTGCCAGCAGTGCACCGGGACAGGGCAGTGAAAAACTGTTTTTT
CDR3: CASSAPGQGSEKLFF
D: TRBD1
size: -
V: TRBV25-1
J: TRBJ1-4

DNA: TGTGCCAGTACCAGAGGGACTGAAGCTTTCTTT
CDR3: CASTRGTEAFF
D: -
size: -
V: TRBV19
J: TRBJ1-1

DNA: TGTGCCAGCAGCTATACAGGGGGAGGTGGCTACACCTTC
CDR3: CASSYTGGGGYTF
D: TRBD1
size: -
V: TRBV7-2
J: TRBJ1-2

DNA: TGTGCCAGTAGTATACCGGCAGGGGAGCAGTACTTC
CDR3: CASSIPAGEQYF
D: -
size: -
V: TRBV19
J: TRBJ2-7

DNA: TGTGCCAGTAGTAGTCAGGGGGAGACTGGCAATCAGCCCCAGCATTTT
CDR3: CASSSQGETGNQPQHF
D: TRBD1
size: -
V: TRBV19
J: TRBJ1-5

DNA: TGTGCCAGCAGTGCTGGACAAATCTATGGCTACACCTTC
CDR3: CASSAGQIYGYTF
D: -
size: -
V: TRBV25-1
J: TRBJ1-2

DNA: TGTGCCAGCTCACCAATGGCGAGACAGGGGGCCGATGAGCAGTTCTTC
CDR3: CASSPMARQGADEQFF
D: TRBD1
size: -
V: TRBV18
J: TRBJ2-1

DNA: TGCGCCAGCAGCCCATTACAGGGGGCGGCAAACTACGAGCAGTACTTC
CDR3: CASSPLQGAANYEQYF
D: TRBD1
size: -
V: TRBV4-1
J: TRBJ2-7

DNA: TGCGCCAGCAGCTTGGTGCAGGGCCAGAAAGAGACCCAGTACTTC
CDR3: CASSLVQGQKETQYF
D: -
size: -
V: TRBV5-1
J: TRBJ2-5

DNA: TGTGCCAGCAGTTTACGGACAGGGGCTAGTGGCTACACCTTC
CDR3: CASSLRTGASGYTF
D: TRBD1
size: -
V: TRBV27
J: TRBJ1-2

DNA: TGTGCCAGCAGCCCCCCCGGGGAGCGAACGGACCACACCGGGGAGCTGTTTTTT
CDR3: CASSPPGERTDHTGELFF
D: -
size: once
V: TRBV3-1/TRBV3-2
J: TRBJ2-2

DNA: TGTGCCAGCAGCTTAGTACTTGAGGGGAACACTGAAGCTTTCTTT
CDR3: CASSLVLEGNTEAFF
D: -
size: -
V: TRBV11-2
J: TRBJ1-1

DNA: TGTGCCAGCAGCATAATAGCGGGAGACGAGACCCAGTACTTC
CDR3: CASSIIAGDETQYF
D: TRBD2
size: -
V: TRBV7-3
J: TRBJ2-5

DNA: TGCAGCGTTGATCCCGGGACAGGAGAGTCGAATACGCAGTATTTT
CDR3: CSVDPGTGESNTQYF
D: TRBD1
size: -
V: TRBV29-1
J: TRBJ2-3

DNA: TGCGCCAGCAGCTTGTTCGAGATTGGCGGGGGGCTCGATGAGCAGTTCTTC
CDR3: CASSLFEIGGGLDEQFF
D: TRBD2
size: -
V: TRBV5-1
J: TRBJ2-1